One T cell receptor (beta chain) is described in this entry. This sample is drawn from a study of control samples from healthy donors and cancer patients. Profiled with immunoSEQ multiplex PCR; TCRdb holds only in-frame clones, not every one. The table has almost 90,000 clones, about 89% seen once. The CDR3 is 15 amino acids. V was clipped by 4 bases and J by 0 bases, with 13 bases between them. Germline V gene sequence: CDR1 SGHDT, CDR2 YYEEEE. Sequencing was carried out using blood. This TCR was sampled from a man younger than 40 in good health. The chain is built from TRBV5-6 and TRBJ1-2; D is possibly TRBD1 (5 bases). CDR3 nucleotides: TGTGCCAGCAGCGGGAGGACACTAACTAACTATGGCTACACCTTC. This gives the protein CASSGRTLTNYGYTF.